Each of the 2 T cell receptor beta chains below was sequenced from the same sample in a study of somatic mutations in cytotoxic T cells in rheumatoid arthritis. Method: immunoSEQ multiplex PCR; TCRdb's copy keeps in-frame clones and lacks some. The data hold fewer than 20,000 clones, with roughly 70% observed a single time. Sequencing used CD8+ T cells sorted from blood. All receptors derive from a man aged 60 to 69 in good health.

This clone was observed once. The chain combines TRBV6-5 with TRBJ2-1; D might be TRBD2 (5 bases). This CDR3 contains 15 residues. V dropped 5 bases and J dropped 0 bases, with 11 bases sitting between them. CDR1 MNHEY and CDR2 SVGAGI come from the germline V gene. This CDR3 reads CASSGLHSSYNEQFF. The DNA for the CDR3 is TGTGCCAGCAGTGGACTTCACAGCTCCTACAATGAGCAGTTCTTC.

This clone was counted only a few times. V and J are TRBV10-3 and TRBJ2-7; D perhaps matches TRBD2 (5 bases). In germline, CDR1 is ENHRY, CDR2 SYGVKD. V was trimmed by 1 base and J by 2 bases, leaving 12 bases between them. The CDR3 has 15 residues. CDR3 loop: CAISEYNERTYEQYF. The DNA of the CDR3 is TGTGCCATCAGTGAGTATAACGAGCGGACCTACGAGCAGTACTTC.